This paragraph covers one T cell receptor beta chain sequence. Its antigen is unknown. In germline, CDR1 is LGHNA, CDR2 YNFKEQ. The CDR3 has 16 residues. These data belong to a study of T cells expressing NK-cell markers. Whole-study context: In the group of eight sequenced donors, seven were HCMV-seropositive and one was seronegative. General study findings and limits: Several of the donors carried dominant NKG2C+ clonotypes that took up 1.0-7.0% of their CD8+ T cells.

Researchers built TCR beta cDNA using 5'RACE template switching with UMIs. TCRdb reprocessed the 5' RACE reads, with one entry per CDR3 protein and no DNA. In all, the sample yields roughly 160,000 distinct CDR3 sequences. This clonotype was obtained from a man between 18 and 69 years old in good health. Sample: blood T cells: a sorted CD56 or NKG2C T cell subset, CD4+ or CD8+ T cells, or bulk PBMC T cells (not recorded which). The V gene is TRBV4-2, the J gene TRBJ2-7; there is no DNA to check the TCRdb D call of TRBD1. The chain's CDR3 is CASSQVILDKEYEQYF.